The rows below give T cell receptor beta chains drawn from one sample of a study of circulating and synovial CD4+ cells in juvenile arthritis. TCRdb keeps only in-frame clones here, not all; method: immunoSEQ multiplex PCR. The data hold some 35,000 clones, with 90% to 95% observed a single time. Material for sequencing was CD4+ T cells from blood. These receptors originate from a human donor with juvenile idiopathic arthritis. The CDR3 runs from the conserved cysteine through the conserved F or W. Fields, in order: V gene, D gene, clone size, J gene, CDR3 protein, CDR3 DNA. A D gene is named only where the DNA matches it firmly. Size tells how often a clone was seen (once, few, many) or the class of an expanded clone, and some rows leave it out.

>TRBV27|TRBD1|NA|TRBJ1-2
CASSWDRGGGYTF
TGTGCCAGCTCGTGGGACAGGGGAGGCGGCTACACCTTC
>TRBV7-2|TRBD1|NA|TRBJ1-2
CASSSAWDRKNYGYTF
TGTGCCAGCAGCTCCGCCTGGGACAGGAAGAACTATGGCTACACCTTC
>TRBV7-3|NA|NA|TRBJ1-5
CASSLAGDQPQHF
TGTGCCAGCAGCCTAGCTGGGGATCAGCCCCAGCATTTT
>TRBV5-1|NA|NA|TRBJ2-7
CASSLAGREQYF
TGCGCCAGCAGCTTGGCGGGTCGCGAGCAGTACTTC
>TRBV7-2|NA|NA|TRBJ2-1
CASSSRQVHEQFF
TGTGCCAGCAGCTCCCGACAGGTCCATGAGCAGTTCTTC
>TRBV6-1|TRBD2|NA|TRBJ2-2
CASSLAGGWTGELFF
TGTGCCAGCAGTTTAGCGGGGGGGTGGACCGGGGAGCTGTTTTTT
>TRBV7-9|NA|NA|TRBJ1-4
CASTLNTGNEKLFF
TGTGCCAGCACCCTTAACACAGGAAATGAAAAACTGTTTTTT
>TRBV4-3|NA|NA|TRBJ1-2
CASSQGEARGYTF
TGCGCCAGCAGCCAAGGTGAGGCGCGGGGCTACACCTTC
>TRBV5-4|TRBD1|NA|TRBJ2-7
CASSSSGQAYEQYF
TGTGCCAGCAGCTCCTCGGGACAGGCCTACGAGCAGTACTTC
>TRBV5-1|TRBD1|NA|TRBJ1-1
CASSLQGSNTEAFF
TGCGCCAGCAGCTTACAGGGGTCGAACACTGAAGCTTTCTTT
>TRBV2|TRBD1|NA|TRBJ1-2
CASRLQGAKGYTF
TGTGCCAGCAGGTTACAGGGGGCCAAGGGCTACACCTTC
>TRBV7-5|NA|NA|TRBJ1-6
CARSSTTGAVNSPLHF
TGTGCCAGAAGCTCTACGACAGGGGCCGTGAATTCACCCCTCCACTTT
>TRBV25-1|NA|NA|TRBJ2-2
CASSEERSGTGELFF
TGTGCCAGCAGTGAAGAGCGTTCCGGGACCGGGGAGCTGTTTTTT
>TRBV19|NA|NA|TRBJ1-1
CASSTIPGNTEAFF
TGTGCCAGTAGTACGATACCAGGGAACACTGAAGCTTTCTTT
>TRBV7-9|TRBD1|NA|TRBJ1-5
CASSSDRVETNQPQHF
TGTGCCAGCAGCTCCGACAGGGTAGAAACAAATCAGCCCCAGCATTTT
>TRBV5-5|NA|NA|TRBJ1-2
CASSLGGQGTNYGYTF
TGTGCCAGCAGCTTGGGGGGGCAGGGGACTAACTATGGCTACACCTTC
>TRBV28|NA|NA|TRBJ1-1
CATQLQGGTEAFF
TGTGCCACCCAACTGCAGGGTGGCACTGAAGCTTTCTTT
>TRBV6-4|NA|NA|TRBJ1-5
CASSEAGGNQPQHF
TGTGCCAGCAGTGAGGCAGGGGGCAATCAGCCCCAGCATTTT
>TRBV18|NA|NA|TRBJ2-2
CASSPRDTGELFF
TGTGCCAGCTCACCCAGGGACACCGGGGAGCTGTTTTTT
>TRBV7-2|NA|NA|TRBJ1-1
CASKGGGALNTEAFF
TGTGCCAGCAAGGGAGGGGGGGCGTTGAACACTGAAGCTTTCTTT
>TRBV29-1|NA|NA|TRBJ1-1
CSVESVGREGTEAFF
TGCAGCGTTGAGTCGGTAGGCAGGGAGGGCACTGAAGCTTTCTTT
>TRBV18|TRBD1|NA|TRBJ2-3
CASSIGTGTDTQYF
TGTGCCAGCTCAATCGGGACAGGCACAGATACGCAGTATTTT
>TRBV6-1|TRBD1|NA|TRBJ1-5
CASSEGQGAQPQHF
TGTGCCAGCAGTGAAGGACAGGGGGCTCAGCCCCAGCATTTT
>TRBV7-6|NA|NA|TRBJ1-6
CASSLRTANSPLHF
TGTGCCAGCAGCTTAAGGACAGCTAATTCCCCCCTCCACTTT
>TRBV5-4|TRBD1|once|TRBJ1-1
CASSPDRARNTEAFF
TGTGCCAGCAGCCCGGACAGGGCCCGAAACACTGAAGCTTTCTTT
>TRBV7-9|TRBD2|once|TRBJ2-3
CASSLPTSGGAEYTQYF
TGTGCCAGCAGCTTACCCACTAGCGGGGGGGCCGAGTATACGCAGTATTTT
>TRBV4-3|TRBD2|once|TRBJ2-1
CASSQELAGARDGEQFF
TGCGCCAGCAGCCAAGAACTAGCGGGGGCGAGGGACGGTGAGCAGTTCTTC
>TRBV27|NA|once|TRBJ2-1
CASSLSGSGTLTSYNEQFF
TGTGCCAGCAGTTTATCCGGTTCAGGGACACTCACCTCCTACAATGAGCAGTTCTTC
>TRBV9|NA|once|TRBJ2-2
CASSVGMAGGTGELFF
TGTGCCAGCAGCGTAGGAATGGCAGGTGGCACCGGGGAGCTGTTTTTT
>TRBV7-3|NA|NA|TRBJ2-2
CASSPKDGTGELFF
TGTGCCAGCAGCCCTAAAGACGGGACCGGGGAGCTGTTTTTT
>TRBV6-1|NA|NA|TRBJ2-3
CASSRGRGHTDTQYF
TGTGCCAGCAGTCGTGGGCGGGGGCACACAGATACGCAGTATTTT
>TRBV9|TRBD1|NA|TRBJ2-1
CASSVGQGNEQFF
TGTGCCAGCAGCGTAGGACAGGGGAATGAGCAGTTCTTC
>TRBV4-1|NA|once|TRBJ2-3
CASSQREQRPGTDTQYF
TGCGCCAGCAGCCAAAGGGAGCAGCGCCCCGGCACAGATACGCAGTATTTT
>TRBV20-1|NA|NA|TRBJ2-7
CSARIAREQYF
TGCAGTGCTAGAATTGCGAGGGAGCAGTACTTC
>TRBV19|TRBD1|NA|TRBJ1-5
CASSQTGTGSLYSNQPQHF
TGTGCCAGTAGTCAAACCGGGACAGGATCCCTTTATAGCAATCAGCCCCAGCATTTT
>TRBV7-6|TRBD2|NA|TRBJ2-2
CASSLVPPSGGYGGELFF
TGTGCCAGCAGCTTAGTACCCCCTAGCGGGGGCTACGGGGGGGAGCTGTTTTTT
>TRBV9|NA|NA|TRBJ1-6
CASSVGTGPSPLHF
TGTGCCAGCAGCGTAGGAACAGGTCCCTCCCCCCTCCACTTT
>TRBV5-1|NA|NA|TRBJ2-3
CASSYGGTDTQYF
TGCGCCAGCAGTTACGGAGGCACAGATACGCAGTATTTT
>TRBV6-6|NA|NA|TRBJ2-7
CASSYNADSFSYEQYF
TGTGCCAGCAGTTACAATGCGGACAGTTTCTCCTACGAGCAGTACTTC
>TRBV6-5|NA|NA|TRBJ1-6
CATSQGSFTPLHF
TGTGCTACAAGCCAGGGGTCGTTTACGCCCCTCCACTTT
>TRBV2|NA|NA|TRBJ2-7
CASSVRSGASYEQYF
TGTGCCAGCAGTGTTCGGTCAGGGGCCTCCTACGAGCAGTACTTC
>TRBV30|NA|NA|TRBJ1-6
CAWRPRPGGSLHF
TGTGCCTGGAGGCCCCGCCCGGGGGGGAGCCTCCACTTT
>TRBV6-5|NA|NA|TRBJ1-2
CASSADSGPYGYTF
TGTGCCAGCAGTGCGGACAGCGGACCCTATGGCTACACCTTC
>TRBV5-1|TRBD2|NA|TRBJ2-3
CASSLSRTSNSDTQYF
TGCGCCAGCAGCTTGTCTAGGACTAGTAACTCAGATACGCAGTATTTT
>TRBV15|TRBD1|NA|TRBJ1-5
CATSTPGQGNQPQHF
TGTGCCACCAGCACCCCGGGACAGGGCAATCAGCCCCAGCATTTT
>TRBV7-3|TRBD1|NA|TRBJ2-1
CASSFGTGVNEQFF
TGTGCCAGCAGCTTCGGGACAGGGGTCAATGAGCAGTTCTTC
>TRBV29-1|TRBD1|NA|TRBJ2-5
CSVHRDRGITQYF
TGCAGCGTACACCGGGACAGGGGGATCACCCAGTACTTC
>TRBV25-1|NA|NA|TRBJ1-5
CASKEGNQPQHF
TGTGCCAGCAAAGAGGGCAATCAGCCCCAGCATTTT
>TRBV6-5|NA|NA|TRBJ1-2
CASKPGGAGYGYTF
TGTGCCAGCAAACCGGGGGGGGCGGGCTATGGCTACACCTTC
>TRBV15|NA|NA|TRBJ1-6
CATSRDPGSSYNSPLHF
TGTGCCACCAGCAGAGATCCAGGCAGCTCCTATAATTCACCCCTCCACTTT
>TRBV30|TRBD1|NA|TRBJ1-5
CAWSVLGQGGQPQHF
TGTGCCTGGAGTGTATTGGGACAGGGGGGTCAGCCCCAGCATTTT
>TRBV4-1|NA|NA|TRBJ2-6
CASSQVVSSGANVLTF
TGCGCCAGCAGCCAAGTAGTGAGCTCTGGGGCCAACGTCCTGACTTTC
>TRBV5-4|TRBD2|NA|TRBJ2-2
CASSLDRRESGELFF
TGTGCCAGCAGCTTGGATAGGCGGGAGAGCGGGGAGCTGTTTTTT
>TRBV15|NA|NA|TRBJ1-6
CATSRDRRRGSPLHF
TGTGCCACCAGCAGAGATCGGCGAAGAGGATCCCCCCTCCACTTT
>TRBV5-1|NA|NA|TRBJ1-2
CASHQGVTNYGYTF
TGCGCCAGTCACCAAGGGGTTACTAACTATGGCTACACCTTC
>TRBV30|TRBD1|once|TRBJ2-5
CAWSRGQNLLVEQYF
TGTGCCTGGAGCAGGGGGCAAAACCTGTTAGTAGAGCAGTACTTC
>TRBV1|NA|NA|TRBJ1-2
CTSSPSGQGANYGYTF
TGCACCAGCAGCCCATCAGGACAGGGGGCAAACTATGGCTACACCTTC
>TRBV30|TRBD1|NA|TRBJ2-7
CAHRQGRGEQYF
TGTGCCCACCGACAGGGCCGGGGCGAGCAGTACTTC
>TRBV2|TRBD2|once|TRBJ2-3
CASSGEGVPTSGGTSTDTQYF
TGTGCCAGCAGTGGGGAGGGGGTTCCGACTAGCGGGGGTACTAGCACAGATACGCAGTATTTT
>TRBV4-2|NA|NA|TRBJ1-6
CASSQNRERAYNSPLHF
TGTGCCAGCAGCCAGAACAGGGAAAGGGCCTATAATTCACCCCTCCACTTT